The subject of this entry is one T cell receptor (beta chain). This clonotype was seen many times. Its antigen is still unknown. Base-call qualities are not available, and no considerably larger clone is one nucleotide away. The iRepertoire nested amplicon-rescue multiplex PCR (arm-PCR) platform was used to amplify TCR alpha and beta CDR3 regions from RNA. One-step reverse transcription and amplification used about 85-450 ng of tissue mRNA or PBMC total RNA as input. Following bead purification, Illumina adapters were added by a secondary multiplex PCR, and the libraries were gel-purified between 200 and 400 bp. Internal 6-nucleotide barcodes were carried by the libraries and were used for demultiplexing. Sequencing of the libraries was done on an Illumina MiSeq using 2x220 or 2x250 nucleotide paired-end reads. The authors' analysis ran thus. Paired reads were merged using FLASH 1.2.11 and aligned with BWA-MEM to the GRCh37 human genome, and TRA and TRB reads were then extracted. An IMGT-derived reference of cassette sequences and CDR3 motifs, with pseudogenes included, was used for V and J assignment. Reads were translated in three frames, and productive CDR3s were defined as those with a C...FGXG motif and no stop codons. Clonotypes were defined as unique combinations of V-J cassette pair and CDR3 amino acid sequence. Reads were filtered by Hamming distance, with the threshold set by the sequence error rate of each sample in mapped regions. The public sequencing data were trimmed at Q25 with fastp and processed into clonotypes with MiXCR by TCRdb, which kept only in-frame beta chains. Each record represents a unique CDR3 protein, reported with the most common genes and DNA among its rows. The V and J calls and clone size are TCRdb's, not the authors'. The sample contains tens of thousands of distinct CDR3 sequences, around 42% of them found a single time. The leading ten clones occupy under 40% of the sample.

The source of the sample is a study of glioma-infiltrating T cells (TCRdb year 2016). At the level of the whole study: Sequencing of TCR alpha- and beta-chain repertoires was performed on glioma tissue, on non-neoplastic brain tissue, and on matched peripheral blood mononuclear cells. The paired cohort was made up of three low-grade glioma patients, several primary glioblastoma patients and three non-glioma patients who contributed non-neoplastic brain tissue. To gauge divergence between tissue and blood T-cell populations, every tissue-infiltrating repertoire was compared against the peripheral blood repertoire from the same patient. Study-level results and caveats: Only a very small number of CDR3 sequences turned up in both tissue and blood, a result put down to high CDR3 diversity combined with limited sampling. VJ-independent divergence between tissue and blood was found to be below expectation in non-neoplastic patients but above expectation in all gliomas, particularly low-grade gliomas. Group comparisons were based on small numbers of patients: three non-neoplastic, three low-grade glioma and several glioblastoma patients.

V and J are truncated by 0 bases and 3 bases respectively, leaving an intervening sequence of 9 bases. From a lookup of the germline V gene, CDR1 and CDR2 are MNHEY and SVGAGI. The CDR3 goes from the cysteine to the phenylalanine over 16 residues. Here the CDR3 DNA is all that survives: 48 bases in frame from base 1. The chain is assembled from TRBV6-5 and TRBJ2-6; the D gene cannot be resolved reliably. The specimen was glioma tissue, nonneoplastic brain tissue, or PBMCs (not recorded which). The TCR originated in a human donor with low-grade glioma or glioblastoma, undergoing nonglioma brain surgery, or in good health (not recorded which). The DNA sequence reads TGTGCCAGCAGTTACTCATCTGGTAGTGGGGCCAACGTCCTGACTTTC. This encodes CASSYSSGSGANVLTF.